The T cell receptor (beta chain) under discussion was sequenced for a study of T cell responses to AZD1222 COVID-19 vaccine (dated by TCRdb to the early 2020s). Describing the broader study: TCR sequencing was performed for roughly 250 trial participants, of whom around 210 were given two doses of AZD1222 and around 25 were given two doses of MenACWY control vaccine. Trial participants were enrolled into age subgroups of 18-55, 56-69 and 70-plus years, which contained approximately 150, 30 and 60 TCR-sequenced participants, respectively. What the work shows at the level of the full study, not this receptor alone: After two AZD1222 doses, both the breadth and the depth of spike-specific TCRs were significantly higher than at day 0 and than in MenACWY recipients. Conclusions about previously exposed vaccinees were limited because only a handful of AZD1222 recipients were SARS-CoV-2 seropositive at baseline. In the small 56-69-year group, the increase in depth fell short of significance, most likely because of low power. Participants were mostly white British and included more females than males, and it was suggested by the authors that clonal diversity may have been underestimated. Because no day 14 peak-response samples were available, repertoires were characterized only after the peak T cell response. The whole spike protein was spanned by vaccine-associated CD4 TCRs, and dominant responses were seen in regions 160-218 and 743-854. Reportedly, almost half of the unique spike-specific TCRs recognized epitopes lying outside the regions that are mutated in the B.1.351 and B.1.1.7 variants.

After removal of 2 bases from V and 3 bases from J, the junction retains 2 bases not matched to a gene. There are 15 amino acids in the CDR3, from cysteine to phenylalanine inclusive. Only CDR3 DNA is held: 45 bases, read in frame from base 1. CDR1 and CDR2, looked up from the germline V gene, are SGHRS and YFSETQ. Regarding this clone: There is no known antigen for this receptor. Nothing much larger sits one base from this clone, and base qualities are not available.

The time point label on this specimen signifies: about 28 days (+/-7) after the second vaccine dose. AZD1222 recipients with second doses at about 4 weeks or about 12 weeks were pooled, because spike-specific TCR depth and breadth did not differ between schedules. Samples from vaccinated people were obtained from the UK trials COV001 and COV002, which included a single-blind randomized controlled phase 2/3 trial of AZD1222 (ChAdOx1 nCoV-19) in healthy adults. For TCRbeta chain sequencing, PBMC samples were collected from trial participants at day 0 and at day 28 after the second dose. The CDR3 regions of human TCRbeta chains were analyzed by immunosequencing. The paper's processing steps were these. Repertoire TCRs were checked for matches against a reference library of SARS-CoV-2-specific TCRs that had been generated using the MIRA antigen-specificity platform. Breadth meant the fraction of unique TCRs that were SARS-CoV-2-associated, whereas depth meant the fraction of total T cells that were SARS-CoV-2-associated. Using the MIRA data, each spike-specific TCR was mapped to the spike region that the TCR reacts to and placed in a CD4 or CD8 class. Log10-transformed breadth and depth values were compared by one-way ANOVA with Sidak's multiple comparisons tests. TCRdb provides this immuneACCESS table in a form limited to in-frame rearrangements. Some clones are lacking; in checked studies, under half of them reflect an unresolved V gene, and why the rest are absent is not known. Clone size and V and J calls were adopted from that table, with D and trimming inferred from the DNA. The sample records approximately 120,000 clones, about 90% of which are singletons. Roughly 4.3% of the sample is held by the ten biggest clonotypes.

The chain uses TRBV5-1 and TRBJ2-6; 7 junctional bases match TRBD2. The receptor's source is an adult who received the AZD1222 COVID-19 vaccine. The sample in question was peripheral blood, obtained 28 days after the second AZD1222 dose. The nucleotides read TGCGCCAGCAGCTTTGGGGAGGGTGGGGCCAACGTCCTGACTTTC. It specifies CASSFGEGGANVLTF.